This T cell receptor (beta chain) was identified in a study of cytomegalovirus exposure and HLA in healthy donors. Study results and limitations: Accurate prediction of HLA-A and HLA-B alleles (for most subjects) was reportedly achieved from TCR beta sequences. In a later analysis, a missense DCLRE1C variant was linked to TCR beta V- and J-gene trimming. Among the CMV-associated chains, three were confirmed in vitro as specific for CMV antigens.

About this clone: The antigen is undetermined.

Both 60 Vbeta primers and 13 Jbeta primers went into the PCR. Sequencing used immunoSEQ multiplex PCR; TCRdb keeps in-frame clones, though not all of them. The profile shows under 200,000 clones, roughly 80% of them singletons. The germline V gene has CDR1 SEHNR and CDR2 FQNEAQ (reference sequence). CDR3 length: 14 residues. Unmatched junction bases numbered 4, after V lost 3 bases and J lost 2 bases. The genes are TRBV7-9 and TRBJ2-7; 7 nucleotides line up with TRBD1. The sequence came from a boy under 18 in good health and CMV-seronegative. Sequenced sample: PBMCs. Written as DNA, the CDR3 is TGTGCCAGCAGCTTCACAGGGGAGACCTACGAGCAGTACTTC. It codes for CASSFTGETYEQYF.